A single sample is the source of the 10 T cell receptor beta chains below, sequenced in a study of human T cells and chemical hapten exposure. TCRdb re-derived calls from the RACE reads in MiXCR, one entry per CDR3 protein. The sample shows tens of thousands of distinct CDR3 sequences, about 8.8% of them seen only once. The time point: healthy volunteer bleed at 2 weeks. Before extraction, the whole blood was not fractionated, and total RNA was taken from it. The sequenced sample was whole blood. These receptors were taken from a female donor in good health. Some clones in this sample may be carry-over from other donors' samples.

In this sample, this clonotype turned up a few times. The chain couples TRBV6-2 or TRBV6-3 to TRBJ2-1; TRBD2 agrees at 8 bases. Germline-derived CDR1 and CDR2 are MNHEY and SVGEGT. The CDR3 has 15 amino acids. Trimming removed 4 bases from V and 2 bases from J; junction bases left unmatched: 4. CDR3 DNA sequence: TGTGCCAGCAGTTCCACTAGCGGACCCTACAATGAGCAGTTCTTC. It translates to CASSSTSGPYNEQFF.

The chain couples TRBV9 to TRBJ2-5; D uncertain. CDR1 and CDR2 (germline): SGDLS, YYNGEE. Trimming removed 4 bases from V and 1 base from J, with 8 bases in between. CDR3 length: 13 residues. The CDR3 reads CASSPMSQETQYF. The CDR3 coding sequence is TGTGCCAGCAGCCCGATGAGCCAAGAGACCCAGTACTTC.

This clonotype turned up a few times. This chain joins TRBV4-1 and TRBJ1-1; no reliable D call. In germline, CDR1 is MGHRA, CDR2 YSYEKL. Between the trimmed V and J ends, which lost 3 bases and 5 bases, there was a span of 13 bases. This CDR3 region has 14 residues. The CDR3 loop reads CASSHPLTRTEAFF. CDR3 DNA sequence: TGCGCCAGCAGCCATCCCTTGACAAGGACTGAAGCTTTCTTT.

This clonotype was found a few times. CDR3 coding DNA: TGTGCCAGCAGTTGGGAGGGGTCCCGCTCTGGGGCCAACGTCCTGACTTTC. The encoded protein is CASSWEGSRSGANVLTF. The rearrangement links TRBV27 to TRBJ2-6, with TRBD2 matching over 7 bases. This CDR3 has 17 residues. After removal of 4 bases from V and 0 bases from J, the junction contained 6 bases not matched to a gene. CDR1 MNHEY and CDR2 SMNVEV come from the germline V gene (reference sequence).

The V gene is TRBV2, the J gene TRBJ2-1; 9 bases align to TRBD2. Looked up from germline, CDR1 is SNHLY and CDR2 is FYNNEI. V shed 4 bases, J shed 3 bases, and the junction held 4 bases outside the gene matches. The CDR3 consists of 15 residues. CDR3 sequence (DNA): TGTGCCAGCAGTGGAGAGCGGGAGGTCTACAATGAGCAGTTCTTC. It is translated as CASSGEREVYNEQFF.

This clonotype showed up many times. The chain couples TRBV29-1 to TRBJ1-1; D gene unclear. V lost 7 bases and J 1 base, leaving 13 bases between the germline ends. Germline CDR1 reads SQVTM; CDR2 reads ANQGSEA. CDR3 length: 13 residues. The CDR3, as DNA: TGCAGCGCAACACCACCGTCGAACACTGAAGCTTTCTTT. Its translation: CSATPPSNTEAFF.

This clonotype was seen many times. The chain joins TRBV6-5 to TRBJ1-2; D gene ambiguous. CDR1 and CDR2 (germline): MNHEY, SVGAGI. This CDR3 is 13 amino acids long. Trimming stripped 10 bases from V and 2 bases from J, with 14 bases between. The CDR3 spells CATTAGRNYGYTF. The CDR3 DNA reads as TGTGCCACAACGGCCGGCCGAAACTATGGCTACACCTTC.

CDR3 sequence reads: CASSETTLRDGRETQYF. For the CDR3, the DNA is TGTGCCAGCAGCGAAACGACTCTCAGGGACGGTCGAGAGACCCAGTACTTC. The V gene is TRBV21-1, the J gene TRBJ2-5; the table calls TRBD1, which could not be checked here. TRBV21-1 is reported as a pseudogene. The CDR3 has 17 amino acids.

The sample holds a few counts of this clonotype. J is TRBJ2-2 and V is TRBV12-3 or TRBV12-4; D remains ambiguous. The CDR3 spans 11 residues. V was trimmed by 5 bases and J by 5 bases, leaving 3 bases between them. CDR3: CASSITGELFF. CDR3 nucleotide sequence: TGTGCCAGCAGTATAACCGGGGAGCTGTTTTTT.

This clonotype occurred a few times. The chain carries TRBV6-6 and TRBJ2-1, with D perhaps TRBD1 (5 bases). CDR1 and CDR2 (germline): MNHNY, SVGAGI (reference sequence). The V gene lost 4 bases and the J gene lost 6 bases, with 7 bases spanning the gap. CDR3 length: 12 residues. The CDR3 sequence is CASSLQANEQFF. The CDR3 bases are TGTGCCAGCAGTTTACAGGCCAATGAGCAGTTCTTC.